The rows below give T cell receptor beta chains drawn from one sample of a study of T cell repertoires in cytomegalovirus infection. A single record per CDR3 protein comes from TCRdb applying MiXCR to the reads. The data show nearly 450,000 distinct CDR3 sequences, with around 32% seen just once and roughly 13% held by the top ten. Sequencing was done on a sample of PBMCs. These TCRs come from a human donor in good health (CMV status not recorded). Some clones in this sample may be carry-over from other donors' samples. The CDR3 runs from the conserved cysteine through the conserved F or W. The D gene is left open where the match is weak. Clone size, where shown, is once, few, many, or a class for clones that have expanded.

J: TRBJ2-5; size: .; V: TRBV28; D: TRBD2; DNA: TGTGCCAGCAGTGGGGGAACTAGCGGTAACTTC; CDR3: CASSGGTSGNF
J: TRBJ2-3; size: .; V: TRBV6-5; D: TRBD2; DNA: TGTGCCAGTCTAGCGGGGCCCACAGATACGCAGTATTTT; CDR3: CASLAGPTDTQYF
J: TRBJ1-5; size: .; V: TRBV6-6; D: .; DNA: TGTGCCAGCAGCCCCTGGGGTTCGCGCAATCAGCCCCAGCATTTT; CDR3: CASSPWGSRNQPQHF
J: TRBJ1-2; size: .; V: TRBV6-6; D: TRBD1; DNA: TGTGCCAGCAGTTACGGGACAGCCCCCTTCTATGGCTACACCTTC; CDR3: CASSYGTAPFYGYTF
J: TRBJ2-2; size: .; V: TRBV7-6; D: TRBD1; DNA: TGTGCCAGCAGCTTAGAATGGGACAGAGACGACACCGGGGAGCTGTTTTTT; CDR3: CASSLEWDRDDTGELFF
J: TRBJ1-2; size: .; V: TRBV5-1; D: .; DNA: TGCGCCAGCAGCTTGGGTCAGGGACCCGGCTACACCTTC; CDR3: CASSLGQGPGYTF
J: TRBJ1-1; size: few; V: TRBV7-9; D: TRBD1; DNA: TGTGCCAGCAGCTTAGCGAACAGGGGGCTAGGAAGGAACACTGAAGCTTTCTTT; CDR3: CASSLANRGLGRNTEAFF
J: TRBJ2-1; size: many; V: TRBV7-8; D: .; DNA: TGTGCCAGCAGCTCAGACGGGGGCGACTCCTACAATGAGCAGTTCTTC; CDR3: CASSSDGGDSYNEQFF
J: TRBJ2-3; size: few; V: TRBV12-5; D: .; DNA: TGTGCTAGTGGCTATGGACTCCCGGCGGGGGATACGCAGTATTTT; CDR3: CASGYGLPAGDTQYF
J: TRBJ1-1; size: .; V: TRBV28; D: .; DNA: TGTGCCAGCAGTTTATTAGGCCAGTTCATGAACACTGAAGCTTTCTTT; CDR3: CASSLLGQFMNTEAFF
J: TRBJ2-5; size: .; V: TRBV4-2; D: TRBD2; DNA: TGTGCCAGCAGCCAAAATCTTGGGGGGGGTCGGTTGGAGACCCAGTACTTC; CDR3: CASSQNLGGGRLETQYF
J: TRBJ2-7; size: few; V: TRBV14; D: TRBD1; DNA: TGTGCCAGCAGCCAAGATTACGGGACAGTCTCCTACGAGCAGTACTTC; CDR3: CASSQDYGTVSYEQYF
J: TRBJ2-5; size: .; V: TRBV6-2/TRBV6-3; D: .; DNA: TGTGCCAGCATTCCGGGGCGGCTCGCGGGAGAGACCCAGTACTTC; CDR3: CASIPGRLAGETQYF
J: TRBJ2-2; size: few; V: TRBV5-5; D: TRBD2; DNA: TGTGCCAGCAGCCCCGACGGGGGGGCTCGCGGGGAGCTGTTTTTT; CDR3: CASSPDGGARGELFF
J: TRBJ2-1; size: few; V: TRBV7-9; D: TRBD1; DNA: TGTGCCAGCAGCCACCCGGGACAGAACTACAATGAGCAGTTCTTC; CDR3: CASSHPGQNYNEQFF
J: TRBJ2-2; size: .; V: TRBV5-5; D: TRBD1; DNA: TGTGCCAGCAGCTCACAACAGGGGAGTAACACCGGGGAGCTGTTTTTT; CDR3: CASSSQQGSNTGELFF
J: TRBJ2-1; size: few; V: TRBV5-7; D: TRBD2; DNA: TGTGCCAGCAGCACGAGGGGACTAGCGGGACCCTGGTTATACTCCTCCTACAATGAGCAGTTCTTC; CDR3: CASSTRGLAGPWLYSSYNEQFF
J: TRBJ1-5; size: .; V: TRBV4-1; D: .; DNA: TGCGCCAGCAGCCACCCGGGGGGCCATCTAGTGCCCCAGCATTTT; CDR3: CASSHPGGHLVPQHF
J: TRBJ1-2; size: many; V: TRBV7-6; D: .; DNA: TGTGCCAGCAGCTTGCTCCCTTCGGGGGCTGATGGCTACACCTTC; CDR3: CASSLLPSGADGYTF
J: TRBJ1-6; size: few; V: TRBV2; D: TRBD1; DNA: TGTGCCAGCAGCCTGGGACAGGGATTATCGGGGAATAATTCACCCCTCCACTTT; CDR3: CASSLGQGLSGNNSPLHF
J: TRBJ1-4; size: few; V: TRBV12-3/TRBV12-4; D: .; DNA: TGTGCCAGCAGTTCATTCGGAATTCGAGAAAAACTGTTTTTT; CDR3: CASSSFGIREKLFF
J: TRBJ2-1; size: .; V: TRBV6-6; D: .; DNA: TGTGCCAGCAGTTACGAGCCCTACAATGAGCATTTCTTC; CDR3: CASSYEPYNEHFF
J: TRBJ2-5; size: .; V: TRBV7-6; D: .; DNA: TGTGCCAGCAGGAAAGCGCCCAGGGGAGGAGAGACCCAGTACTTC; CDR3: CASRKAPRGGETQYF
J: TRBJ2-2; size: few; V: TRBV7-6; D: .; DNA: TGTGCCAGCAGCTTAGTATCCGGGGAGCTGTTTTTT; CDR3: CASSLVSGELFF
J: TRBJ2-6; size: few; V: TRBV12-3/TRBV12-4; D: TRBD2; DNA: TGTGCCAGCAGTTTAGAAATGGGCGGGGGGCCACCTTTGGGGGCCAACGTCCTGACTTTC; CDR3: CASSLEMGGGPPLGANVLTF
J: TRBJ2-7; size: .; V: TRBV18; D: TRBD1; DNA: TGTGCCAGCTCACCACCAACAGGGGCCTACGAGCAGTACTTC; CDR3: CASSPPTGAYEQYF
J: TRBJ1-4; size: .; V: TRBV7-6; D: TRBD1; DNA: TGTGCCAGCAGCTTGCCCCCTGGACAGGGTGAAACTAATGAAAAACTGTTTTTT; CDR3: CASSLPPGQGETNEKLFF
J: TRBJ1-2; size: many; V: TRBV6-2/TRBV6-3; D: TRBD1; DNA: TGTGCCAGCAACCTAATGGGTCGGGGACAGAACTATGGCTACACCTTC; CDR3: CASNLMGRGQNYGYTF